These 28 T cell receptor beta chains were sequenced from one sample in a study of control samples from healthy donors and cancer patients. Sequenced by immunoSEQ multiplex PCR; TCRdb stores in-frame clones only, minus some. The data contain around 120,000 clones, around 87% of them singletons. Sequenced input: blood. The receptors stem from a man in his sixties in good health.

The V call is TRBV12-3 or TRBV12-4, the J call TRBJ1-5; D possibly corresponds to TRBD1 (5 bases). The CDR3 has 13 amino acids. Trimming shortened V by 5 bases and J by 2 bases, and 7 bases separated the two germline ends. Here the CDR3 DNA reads TGTGCCAGCAGTACAGGCCGCAATCAGCCCCAGCATTTT. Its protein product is CASSTGRNQPQHF.

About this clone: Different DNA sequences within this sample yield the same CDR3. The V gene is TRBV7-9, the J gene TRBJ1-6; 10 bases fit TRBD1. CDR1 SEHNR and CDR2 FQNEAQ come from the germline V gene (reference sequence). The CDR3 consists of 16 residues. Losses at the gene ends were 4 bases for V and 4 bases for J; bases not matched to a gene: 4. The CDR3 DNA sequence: TGTGCCAGCAGCTCGGGACAGGGGTTTTATAATTCACCCCTCCACTTT. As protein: CASSSGQGFYNSPLHF.

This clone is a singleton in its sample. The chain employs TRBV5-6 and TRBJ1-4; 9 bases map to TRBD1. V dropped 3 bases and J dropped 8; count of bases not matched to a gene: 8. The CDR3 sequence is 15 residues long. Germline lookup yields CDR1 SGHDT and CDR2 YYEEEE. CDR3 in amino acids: CASSSRDRAREKLFF. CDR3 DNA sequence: TGTGCCAGCAGCTCCCGGGACAGGGCTCGGGAAAAACTGTTTTTT.

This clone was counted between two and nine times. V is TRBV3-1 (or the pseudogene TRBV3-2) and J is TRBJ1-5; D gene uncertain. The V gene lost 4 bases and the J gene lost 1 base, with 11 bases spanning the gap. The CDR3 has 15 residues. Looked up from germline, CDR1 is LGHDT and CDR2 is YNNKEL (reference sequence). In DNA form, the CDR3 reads TGTGCCAGCAGCCCTACGTGGCTGAGCAATCAGCCCCAGCATTTT. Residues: CASSPTWLSNQPQHF.

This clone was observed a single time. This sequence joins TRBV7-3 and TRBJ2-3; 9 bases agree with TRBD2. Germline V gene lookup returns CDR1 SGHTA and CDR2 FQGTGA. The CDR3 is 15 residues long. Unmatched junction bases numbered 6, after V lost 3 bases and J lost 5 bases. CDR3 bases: TGTGCCAGCAGCTTTAGCGGGGGAGTAGAAGATACGCAGTATTTT. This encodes CASSFSGGVEDTQYF.

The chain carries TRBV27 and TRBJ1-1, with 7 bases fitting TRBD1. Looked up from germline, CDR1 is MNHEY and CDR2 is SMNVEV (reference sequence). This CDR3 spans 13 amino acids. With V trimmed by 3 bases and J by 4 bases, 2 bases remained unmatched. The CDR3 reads CASSFQGVTEAFF. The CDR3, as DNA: TGTGCCAGCAGTTTTCAGGGGGTCACTGAAGCTTTCTTT.

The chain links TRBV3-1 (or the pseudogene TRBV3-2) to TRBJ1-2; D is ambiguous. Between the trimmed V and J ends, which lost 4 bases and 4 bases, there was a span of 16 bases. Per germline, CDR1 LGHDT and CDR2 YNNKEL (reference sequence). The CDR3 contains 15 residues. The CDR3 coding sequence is TGTGCCAGCAGCCCCTTCCGTTGGGGAGGCTATGGCTACACCTTC. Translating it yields CASSPFRWGGYGYTF.

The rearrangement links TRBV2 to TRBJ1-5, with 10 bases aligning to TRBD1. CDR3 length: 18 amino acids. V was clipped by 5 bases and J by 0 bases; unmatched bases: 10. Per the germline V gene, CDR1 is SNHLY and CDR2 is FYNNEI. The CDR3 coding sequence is TGTGCCAGCAGTTTTGGACAGGGGGTCGCCAATAGCAATCAGCCCCAGCATTTT. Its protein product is CASSFGQGVANSNQPQHF.

DNA of the CDR3: TGTGCCAGCAGTTACGGGACCTCGGCTTTCTTT. This gives the protein CASSYGTSAFF. The chain couples TRBV12-3 or TRBV12-4 to TRBJ1-1; possibly TRBD1 for D (5 bases). The V gene lost 4 bases and the J gene lost 11 bases, with 11 bases spanning the gap. This CDR3 contains 11 residues.

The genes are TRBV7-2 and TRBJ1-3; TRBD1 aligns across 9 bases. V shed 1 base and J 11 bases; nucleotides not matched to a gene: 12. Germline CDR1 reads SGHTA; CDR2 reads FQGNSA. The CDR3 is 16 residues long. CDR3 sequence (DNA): TGTGCCAGCAGCTTAGACACAGGGGGCCGGTTTGGGGCCATATATTTT. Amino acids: CASSLDTGGRFGAIYF.

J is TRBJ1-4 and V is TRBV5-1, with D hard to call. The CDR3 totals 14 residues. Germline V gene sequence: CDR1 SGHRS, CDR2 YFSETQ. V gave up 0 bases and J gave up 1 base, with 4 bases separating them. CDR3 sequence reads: CASSLGGTNEKLFF. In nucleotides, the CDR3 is TGCGCCAGCAGCTTGGGGGGAACTAATGAAAAACTGTTTTTT.

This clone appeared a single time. The CDR3, as DNA: TGTGCCAGCAGCTTAGCTGGGAAGGGGACCTCCTACGAGCAGTACTTC. Protein product: CASSLAGKGTSYEQYF. This chain uses TRBV11-2 with TRBJ2-7; TRBD1 or TRBD2 may be the D gene (5 bases each). The CDR3 has 16 amino acids. Trimming shortened V by 1 base and J by 0 bases, and 13 bases separated the two germline ends. Looked up from germline, CDR1 is SGHAT and CDR2 is FQNNGV.

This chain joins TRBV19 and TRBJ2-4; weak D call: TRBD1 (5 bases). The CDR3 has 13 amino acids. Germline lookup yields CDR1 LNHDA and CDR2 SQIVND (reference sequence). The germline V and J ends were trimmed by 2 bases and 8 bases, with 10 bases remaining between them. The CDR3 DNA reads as TGTGCCAGTAGTATATCAGGGATGGACATTCAGTACTTC. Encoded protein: CASSISGMDIQYF. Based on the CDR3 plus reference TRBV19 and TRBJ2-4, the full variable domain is DGGITQSPKYLFRKEGQNVTLSCEQNLNHDAMYWYRQDPGQGLRLIYYSQIVNDFQKGDIAEGYSVSREKKESFPLTVTSAQKNPTAFYLCASSISGMDIQYFGAGTRLSVL.

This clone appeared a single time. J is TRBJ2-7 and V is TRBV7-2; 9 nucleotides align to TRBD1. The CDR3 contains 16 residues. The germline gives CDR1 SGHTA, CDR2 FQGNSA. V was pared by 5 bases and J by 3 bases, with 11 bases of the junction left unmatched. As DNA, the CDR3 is TGTGCCAGCAGCCCCGGACAGGGGAGGTTCCTCTACGAGCAGTACTTC. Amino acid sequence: CASSPGQGRFLYEQYF.

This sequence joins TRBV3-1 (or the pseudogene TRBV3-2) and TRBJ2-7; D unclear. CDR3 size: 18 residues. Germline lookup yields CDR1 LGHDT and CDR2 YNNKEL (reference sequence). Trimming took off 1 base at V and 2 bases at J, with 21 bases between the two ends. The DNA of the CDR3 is TGTGCCAGCAGCCAAGCCCCCTACAGCATCGGCCTAACCTACGAGCAGTACTTC. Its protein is CASSQAPYSIGLTYEQYF.

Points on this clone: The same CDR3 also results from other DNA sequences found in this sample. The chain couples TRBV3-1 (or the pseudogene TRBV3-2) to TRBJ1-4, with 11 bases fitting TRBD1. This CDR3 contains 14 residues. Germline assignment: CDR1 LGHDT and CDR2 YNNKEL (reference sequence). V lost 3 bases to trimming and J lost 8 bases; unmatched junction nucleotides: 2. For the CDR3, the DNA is TGTGCCAGCAGCCAGGGGACAGGGGGGGAAAAACTGTTTTTT. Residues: CASSQGTGGEKLFF.

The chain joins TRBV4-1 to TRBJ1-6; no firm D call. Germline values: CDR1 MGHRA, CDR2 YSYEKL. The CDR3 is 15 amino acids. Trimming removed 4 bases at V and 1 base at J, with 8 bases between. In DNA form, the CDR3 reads TGCGCCAGCAGCCGGGCGGGATCCTATAATTCACCCCTCCACTTT. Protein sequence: CASSRAGSYNSPLHF.

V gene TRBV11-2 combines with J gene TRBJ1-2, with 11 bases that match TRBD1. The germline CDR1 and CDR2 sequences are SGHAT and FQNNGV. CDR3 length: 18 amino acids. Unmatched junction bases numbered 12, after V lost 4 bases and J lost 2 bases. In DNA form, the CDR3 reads TGTGCCAGCAGCTCCCTATCGGATTGGGACAGGGGGAACTATGGCTACACCTTC. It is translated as CASSSLSDWDRGNYGYTF.

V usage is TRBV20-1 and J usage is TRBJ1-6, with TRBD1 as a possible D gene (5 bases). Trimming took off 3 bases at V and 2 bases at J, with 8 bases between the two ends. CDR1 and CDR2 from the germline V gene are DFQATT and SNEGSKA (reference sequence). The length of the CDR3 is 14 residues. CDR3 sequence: CSASWGAYNSPLHF. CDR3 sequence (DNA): TGCAGTGCTAGTTGGGGGGCCTATAATTCACCCCTCCACTTT.

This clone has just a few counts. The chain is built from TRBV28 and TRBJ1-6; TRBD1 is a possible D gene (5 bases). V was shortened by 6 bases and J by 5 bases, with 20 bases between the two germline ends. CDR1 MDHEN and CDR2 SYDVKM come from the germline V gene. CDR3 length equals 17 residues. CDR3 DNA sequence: TGTGCCAGCAGCCTTGTGGTTGCAGGGACGGATAATTCACCCCTCCACTTT. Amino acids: CASSLVVAGTDNSPLHF.

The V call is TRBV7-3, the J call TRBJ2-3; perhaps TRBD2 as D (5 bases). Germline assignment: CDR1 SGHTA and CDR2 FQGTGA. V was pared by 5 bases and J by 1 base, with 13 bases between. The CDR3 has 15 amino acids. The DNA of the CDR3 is TGTGCCAGCAGCGTTACCCTCGGGGGCACAGATACGCAGTATTTT. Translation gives CASSVTLGGTDTQYF.

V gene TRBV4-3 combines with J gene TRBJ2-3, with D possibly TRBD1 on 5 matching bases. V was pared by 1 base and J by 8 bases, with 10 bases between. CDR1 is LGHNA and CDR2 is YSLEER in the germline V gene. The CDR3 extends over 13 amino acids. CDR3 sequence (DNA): TGCGCCAGCAGCCAAGTTCGGCAGGGTACGCAGTATTTT. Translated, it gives CASSQVRQGTQYF.

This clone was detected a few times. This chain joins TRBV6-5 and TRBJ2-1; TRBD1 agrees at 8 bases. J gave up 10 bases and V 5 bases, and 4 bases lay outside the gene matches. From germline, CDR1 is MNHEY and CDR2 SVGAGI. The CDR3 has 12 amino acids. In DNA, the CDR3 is TGTGCCAGCAGTACAGGGGGTAGGGAGCAGTTCTTC. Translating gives CASSTGGREQFF.

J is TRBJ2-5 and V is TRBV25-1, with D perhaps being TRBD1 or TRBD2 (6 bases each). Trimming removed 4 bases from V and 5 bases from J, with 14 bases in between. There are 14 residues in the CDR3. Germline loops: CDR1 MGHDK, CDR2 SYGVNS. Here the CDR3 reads CASSVSLGGETQYF. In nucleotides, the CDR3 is TGTGCCAGCAGTGTAAGCTTGGGGGGCGAGACCCAGTACTTC.

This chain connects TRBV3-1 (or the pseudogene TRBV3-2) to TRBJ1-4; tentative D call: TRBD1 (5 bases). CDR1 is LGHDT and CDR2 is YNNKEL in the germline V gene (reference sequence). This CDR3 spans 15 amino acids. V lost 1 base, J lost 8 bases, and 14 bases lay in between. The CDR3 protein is CASSQAQGTGEKLFF. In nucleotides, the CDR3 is TGTGCCAGCAGCCAAGCACAAGGGACCGGGGAAAAACTGTTTTTT.

CDR3 region: CASSLAEPSNQPQHF. The CDR3, as DNA: TGTGCCAGCAGCTTAGCAGAGCCTAGCAATCAGCCCCAGCATTTT. The chain joins TRBV7-2 to TRBJ1-5, with unresolved D. The V gene's germline CDR1 is SGHTA and CDR2 FQGNSA. The CDR3 sequence is 15 residues long. The V end lost 0 bases, the J end lost 0 bases, and 6 bases lay between the germline ends.

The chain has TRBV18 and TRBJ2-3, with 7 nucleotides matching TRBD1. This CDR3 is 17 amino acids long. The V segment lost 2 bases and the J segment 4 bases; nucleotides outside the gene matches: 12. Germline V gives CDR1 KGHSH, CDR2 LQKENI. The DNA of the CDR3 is TGTGCCAGCTCACCAAGAATCACAGGGGTTGTAGCAGATACGCAGTATTTT. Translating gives CASSPRITGVVADTQYF.

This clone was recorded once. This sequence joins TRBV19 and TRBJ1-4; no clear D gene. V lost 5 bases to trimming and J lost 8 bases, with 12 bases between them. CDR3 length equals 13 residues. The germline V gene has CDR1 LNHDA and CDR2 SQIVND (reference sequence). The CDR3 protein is CASSWSVGEKLFF. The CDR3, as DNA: TGTGCCAGTAGTTGGTCCGTAGGCGAAAAACTGTTTTTT.